What follows describes a single T cell receptor (beta chain). Antigen specificity is unknown. TCR beta was sequenced from blood CD8+ and CD4+ T cells. The CD8+ and CD4+ T cells were isolated magnetically using a negative isolation approach, whereas the TEMRA cells were enriched by FACS. Germline CDR1 and CDR2: SNHLY and FYNNEI. This CDR3 has 14 residues. Germline trimming cut 9 bases from V and 9 bases from J; bases unmatched to any gene: 8. The record originates from a study of CD8 T cells in Susac syndrome. Study-level points and caveats: The study conceded that relatively few individuals underwent its TCR sequencing and HLA analysis.

With random hexamers, reverse transcription was performed on roughly 0.5 to 1 ug of RNA. Amplification of TCR beta CDR3 across 54 Vbeta and 13 Jbeta was performed with immunoSEQ multiplex PCR. TCRdb passed the immunoSEQ multiplex PCR reads through MiXCR, listing each CDR3 protein once. The sample carries just over 300,000 distinct CDR3 sequences, about 90% recorded once. This clonotype was sampled from a human donor with multiple sclerosis. Source material: CD4+ T cells from PBMCs. The chain links TRBV2 to TRBJ2-1, with TRBD2 identical over 13 bases. CDR3 protein: CASHPGLAGPEQFF. For the CDR3, the DNA is TGTGCCAGTCATCCGGGACTAGCGGGACCTGAGCAGTTCTTC.